This T cell receptor (beta chain) was recorded in a study of a mutant IDH1 vaccine in newly diagnosed glioma. Study at large: Vaccination was launched 4-6 weeks after radiotherapy alone, or with temozolomide cycles.

Repertoires were generated with immunoSEQ multiplex PCR, while TCRdb's copy carries only in-frame clones and drops some. The data contain fewer than 70,000 clones, about 84% of them singletons. Indicated time point: week 11, during vaccination. It was 300 ug of mutant IDH1 20-mer peptide that made up each vaccine dose, given with topical imiquimod. This clone has only one observation. Its antigen remains unknown. This CDR3 is built from 17 residues. Trimming pared 4 bases from V and 4 bases from J, leaving 20 bases between. The germline V gene has CDR1 SGDLS and CDR2 YYNGEE. The sequences come from PBMCs, collected from a glioma patient whose treatment included an IDH1 peptide vaccine. The chain recombines TRBV9 with TRBJ2-2, with D perhaps given as TRBD1 or TRBD2 (6 bases each). This clonotype was sampled from a man younger than 45 with glioma. The CDR3 nucleotides are TGTGCCAGCAGCCTACCATTGTTGGGGGGCACCACCGGGGAGCTGTTTTTT. Amino acids: CASSLPLLGGTTGELFF.